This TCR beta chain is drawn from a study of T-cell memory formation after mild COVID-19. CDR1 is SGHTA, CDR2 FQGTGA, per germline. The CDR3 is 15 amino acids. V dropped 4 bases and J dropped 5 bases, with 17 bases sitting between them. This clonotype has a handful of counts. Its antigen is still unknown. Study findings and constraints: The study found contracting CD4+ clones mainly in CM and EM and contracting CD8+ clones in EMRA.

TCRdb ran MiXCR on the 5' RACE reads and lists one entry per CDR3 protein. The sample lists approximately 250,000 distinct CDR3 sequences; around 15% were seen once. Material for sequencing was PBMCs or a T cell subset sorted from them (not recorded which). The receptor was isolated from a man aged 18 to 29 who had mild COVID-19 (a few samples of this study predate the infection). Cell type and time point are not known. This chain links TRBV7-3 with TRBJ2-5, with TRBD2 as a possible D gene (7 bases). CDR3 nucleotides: TGTGCCAGCAGCTCCCAAGGGGGGGGTCAGGAGACCCAGTACTTC. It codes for CASSSQGGGQETQYF.